The entry below describes one T cell receptor (beta chain). The sample comes from a study of shared clonotypes between healthy human individuals. CDR3 size: 13 residues. V was shortened by 8 bases and J by 0 bases, with 12 bases between the two germline ends. Germline lookup yields CDR1 SGHRS and CDR2 YFSETQ. The authors ran the assay at deep level. The replicate PCRs on unsorted PBMC were given 300 ng DNA, which is 25,000 to 35,000 T cell genomes. The data were produced by immunoSEQ multiplex PCR, yet TCRdb's version contains in-frame clones alone and is incomplete. The sample holds approximately 500,000 clones, more than 75% seen once. Donors included only healthy HIV-negative adults lacking recent acute infections or vaccinations.

Sequencing was done on a sample of PBMCs. The TCR originated in a woman aged 40-49 years in good health. Some clones in this sample may be carry-over from other donors' samples. J is TRBJ2-7 and V is TRBV5-1; weak D call: TRBD1 (5 bases). CDR3: CASQNQGSYEQYF. The CDR3 region has the DNA TGCGCCAGTCAGAACCAGGGCTCCTACGAGCAGTACTTC.